Below are 21 T cell receptor beta chains sequenced from a single sample in a study of shared clonotypes between healthy human individuals. The protocol was immunoSEQ multiplex PCR, while the TCRdb copy is restricted to in-frame clones and leaves out a portion. The sample lists about 190,000 clones, approximately 70% occurring once. The sample taken for sequencing was memory CD4+ T cells sorted from blood. Subset specified: CD45RA-negative fraction. These receptors all stem from a man under 40 in good health.

This clone turned up a few times. V gene TRBV5-4 combines with J gene TRBJ1-4; possibly TRBD1 for D (6 bases). The CDR3 totals 15 residues. CDR1 and CDR2 from the germline V gene are SGHNT and YYREEE (reference sequence). Trimming took 1 base from V and 7 from J, leaving 14 bases between them. For the CDR3, the DNA is TGTGCCAGCAGCTTGAGATTGGGGGCCGGTGAAAAACTGTTTTTT. Translated, it gives CASSLRLGAGEKLFF.

J is TRBJ2-1 and V is TRBV6-1, with TRBD2 matching over 9 bases. Germline assignment: CDR1 MNHNS and CDR2 SASEGT. This CDR3 has 16 amino acids. V dropped 1 base and J dropped 4; count of bases not matched to a gene: 5. CDR3 nucleotide sequence: TGTGCCAGCAGTGAAGAAGTTAGCGGGAGATACAATGAGCAGTTCTTC. Translating it yields CASSEEVSGRYNEQFF.

This chain uses TRBV9 with TRBJ1-2; D is perhaps TRBD1 (6 bases). The CDR3 is 15 residues long. Germline CDR1 reads SGDLS; CDR2 reads YYNGEE. Trimming removed 4 bases at V and 4 bases at J, with 17 bases between. The CDR3 DNA sequence: TGTGCCAGCAGCATGGGGGGGCAAGGATCCTATGGCTACACCTTC. It encodes CASSMGGQGSYGYTF.

The V and J genes are TRBV5-1 and TRBJ1-1; 11 nucleotides match TRBD1. The junction had 8 bases not matched to a gene; V was cut back by 7 bases and J by 3 bases. CDR1 is SGHRS, CDR2 YFSETQ, per germline. This CDR3 has 15 residues. CDR3 nucleotide sequence: TGCGCCAGCGGAGATCCGGGACAGGGGGACACTGAAGCTTTCTTT. It codes for CASGDPGQGDTEAFF.

The chain has TRBV27 and TRBJ2-7; possibly TRBD1 for D (6 bases). The CDR3 is 14 residues long. The germline gives CDR1 MNHEY, CDR2 SMNVEV (reference sequence). V was clipped by 2 bases and J by 3 bases, with 11 bases between them. The CDR3 sequence is CASSLKGQFYEQYF. In DNA form, the CDR3 reads TGTGCCAGCAGTTTAAAAGGACAGTTCTACGAGCAGTACTTC.

This clone was found a few times. This chain uses TRBV11-3 with TRBJ2-1; D not resolved. CDR3 size: 13 residues. Per the germline V gene, CDR1 is SGHNT and CDR2 is YENEEA. With 6 bases removed from V and 8 bases from J, the gap between germline ends came to 14 bases. CDR3 residues: CASSSRADYEQFF. CDR3 sequence (DNA): TGTGCCAGCAGTTCTCGAGCTGACTATGAGCAGTTCTTC.

This clone was recorded many times. The sample has other DNA sequences that encode this CDR3 too. The chain couples TRBV29-1 to TRBJ2-3; either TRBD1 or TRBD2 may supply D (5 bases each). The CDR3 covers 13 residues. The germline gives CDR1 SQVTM, CDR2 ANQGSEA. Trimming took off 6 bases at V and 1 base at J, with 11 bases between the two ends. The CDR3 protein is CSVDRGGTDTQYF. Written as DNA, the CDR3 is TGCAGCGTGGACCGGGGCGGCACAGATACGCAGTATTTT.

The chain employs TRBV30 and TRBJ2-3, with a tentative D call TRBD1 (6 bases). The CDR3 is 14 residues long. Trimming took 5 bases from V and 1 from J, leaving 13 bases between them. Germline V CDR1 and CDR2: GTSNPN, SVGIG (reference sequence). The CDR3 loop reads CAWSTGFGTDTQYF. The CDR3 bases are TGTGCCTGGTCTACAGGGTTCGGCACAGATACGCAGTATTTT.

The chain uses TRBV12-5 and TRBJ2-1; D possibly corresponds to TRBD1 (6 bases). V lost 6 bases and J lost 9, with 15 bases in between. CDR1 and CDR2 from the germline V gene are LGHNT and FRNRAP. This CDR3 is 13 amino acids long. CDR3 in DNA: TGTGCTAGTGGGCCGACAGGACTTGGTGAGCAGTTCTTC. Its protein is CASGPTGLGEQFF.

This clone was detected only once. V is TRBV19 and J is TRBJ1-1, with 9 bases lining up with TRBD1. The V gene end was trimmed by 4 bases and the J gene end by 4 bases; junction bases not matched to a gene: 10. The CDR3 loop spans 16 amino acids. Germline-derived CDR1 and CDR2 are LNHDA and SQIVND (reference sequence). CDR3 loop: CASSRGQGNGVTEAFF. CDR3 nucleotide sequence: TGTGCCAGTAGTAGGGGACAGGGTAACGGAGTCACTGAAGCTTTCTTT.

This chain connects TRBV4-3 to TRBJ1-4, with D tentatively TRBD1 (5 bases). With 4 bases removed from V and 4 bases from J, the gap between germline ends came to 13 bases. This CDR3 region has 15 residues. CDR1 is LGHNA, CDR2 YSLEER, per germline. DNA for the CDR3: TGCGCCAGCAGCCGGTCCAGGGATCGTAATGAAAAACTGTTTTTT. Translation: CASSRSRDRNEKLFF.

V gene TRBV4-1 combines with J gene TRBJ2-1, with TRBD1 as a possible D gene (7 bases). Trimming took off 0 bases at V and 9 bases at J, with 18 bases between the two ends. Germline V gene lookup returns CDR1 MGHRA and CDR2 YSYEKL. There are 16 residues in the CDR3. The DNA for the CDR3 is TGCGCCAGCAGCCAAGATTGGCAGGGGGACTGGGTTGAGCAGTTCTTC. Encoded protein: CASSQDWQGDWVEQFF.

The gene calls are TRBV7-8 and TRBJ2-1; the match to TRBD2 covers 10 bases. Germline V lookup: CDR1 SGHVS, CDR2 FQNEAQ. The CDR3 runs 15 residues. Trimming took 4 bases from V and 5 from J; bases not matched to a gene: 5. In DNA form, the CDR3 reads TGTGCCAGCAGCTCAGAACTAGCGGGAAACAATGAGCAGTTCTTC. It is translated as CASSSELAGNNEQFF.

The CDR3 region is CAISDPRGQYEQYF. CDR3 DNA sequence: TGTGCCATCAGTGACCCGAGAGGGCAGTACGAGCAGTACTTC. This chain joins TRBV10-3 and TRBJ2-7; weak D call: TRBD2 (5 bases). The germline V gene encodes CDR1 ENHRY and CDR2 SYGVKD. The CDR3 has 14 amino acids. The V end lost 3 bases, the J end lost 4 bases, and 13 bases lay between the germline ends.

The chain has TRBV25-1 and TRBJ2-5, with 7 bases fitting TRBD1. From germline, CDR1 is MGHDK and CDR2 SYGVNS. The junction had 5 bases not matched to a gene; V was cut back by 8 bases and J by 5 bases. The CDR3 runs to 12 residues. In nucleotides, the CDR3 is TGTGCCAGCGGAAGGGGGCAGGAGACCCAGTACTTC. It codes for CASGRGQETQYF.

The chain employs TRBV5-1 and TRBJ1-1, with D hard to call. Germline CDR1 SGHRS, CDR2 YFSETQ. With 3 bases removed from V and 2 bases from J, the gap between germline ends came to 14 bases. This CDR3 contains 15 residues. The CDR3 reads CASSSHPGSNTEAFF. The DNA of the CDR3 is TGCGCCAGCAGCTCTCACCCAGGTTCTAACACTGAAGCTTTCTTT.

The sample holds one count of this clone. The chain recombines TRBV19 with TRBJ1-5, with D unclear. The ends were cut back, 4 bases at V and 0 bases at J, with 10 bases in the middle. Germline loops: CDR1 LNHDA, CDR2 SQIVND (reference sequence). This CDR3 spans 15 amino acids. The CDR3: CASSNALGSNQPQHF. CDR3 sequence (DNA): TGTGCCAGTAGTAATGCATTAGGTAGCAATCAGCCCCAGCATTTT.

The rearrangement joins TRBV28 to TRBJ2-7; no firm D call. The germline gives CDR1 MDHEN, CDR2 SYDVKM. This CDR3 has 14 amino acids. Deletions cut 1 base from V and 1 base from J, with 8 bases between. CDR3 amino acids: CASSLSGVSYEQYF. The CDR3 nucleotides are TGTGCCAGCAGTTTATCAGGTGTATCCTACGAGCAGTACTTC.

This chain links TRBV5-1 with TRBJ2-1; D is ambiguous. Trimming shortened V by 4 bases and J by 0 bases, and 8 bases separated the two germline ends. The CDR3 sequence is 14 residues long. Germline CDR1 and CDR2: SGHRS and YFSETQ. This chain's CDR3 is CASSLVDSYNEQFF. The CDR3 DNA reads TGCGCCAGCAGCCTCGTGGACTCCTACAATGAGCAGTTCTTC.

CDR3 loop: CASSPSMINEQFF. CDR3 coding DNA: TGTGCCAGCTCACCAAGTATGATCAATGAGCAGTTCTTC. V usage is TRBV18 and J usage is TRBJ2-1; D remains unclear. The CDR3 is 13 residues long. The germline V gene has CDR1 KGHSH and CDR2 LQKENI. V lost 2 bases to trimming and J lost 6 bases, with 8 bases between them.

This clone was seen a few times. V is TRBV25-1 and J is TRBJ2-1; D remains unclear. Germline CDR1 and CDR2: MGHDK and SYGVNS. Trimming cost V 5 bases and J 10 bases, with 15 bases left between them. CDR3 length: 13 amino acids. CDR3 in amino acids: CASSKPGRPEQFF. The DNA for the CDR3 is TGTGCCAGCAGTAAACCGGGCCGGCCCGAGCAGTTCTTC.